The sequence of this T cell receptor beta chain was determined in a study of cytomegalovirus exposure and HLA in healthy donors. Study as a whole: Caucasian-associated ancestry cluster membership applied to under 85% of 398 genotyped donors.

About this clone: Its antigen remains unidentified.

The ends were cut back, 6 bases at V and 0 bases at J, with 11 bases in the middle. The CDR3 totals 15 residues. Germline V CDR1 and CDR2: SNHLY, FYNNEI. Study-wide findings and caveats: Association of a missense DCLRE1C variant with TCR beta V- and J-gene trimming was reported in a later analysis. Accurate prediction of HLA-A and HLA-B alleles (for most subjects) was reportedly achieved from TCR beta sequences.

The PCR used 60 Vbeta and 13 Jbeta primers. The assay was immunoSEQ multiplex PCR, and TCRdb's table has in-frame clones only and misses some. This sample yields 55,000 to 75,000 clones, of which around 62% are seen a single time; approximately 2.8% belongs to the top ten. The TCR was taken from a man aged 30-40 years in good health and CMV-seronegative. Specimen: PBMCs. This chain joins TRBV2 and TRBJ2-2; D is perhaps TRBD2 (6 bases). As DNA, the CDR3 is TGTGCCAGCAGCTGGGACTTCCCGAACACCGGGGAGCTGTTTTTT. Its translation is CASSWDFPNTGELFF. Based on the CDR3 plus reference TRBV2 and TRBJ2-2, the full variable domain is EPEVTQTPSHQVTQMGQEVILRCVPISNHLYFYWYRQILGQKVEFLVSFYNNEISEKSEIFDDQFSVERPDGSNFTLKIRSTKLEDSAMYFCASSWDFPNTGELFFGEGSRLTVL.